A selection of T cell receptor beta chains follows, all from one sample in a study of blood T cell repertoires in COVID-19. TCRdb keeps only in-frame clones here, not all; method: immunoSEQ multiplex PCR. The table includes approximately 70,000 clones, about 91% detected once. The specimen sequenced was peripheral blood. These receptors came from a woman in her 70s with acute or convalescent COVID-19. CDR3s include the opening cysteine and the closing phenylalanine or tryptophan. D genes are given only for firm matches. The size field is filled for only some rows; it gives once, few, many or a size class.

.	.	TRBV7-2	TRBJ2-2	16	CASRPQGSGNTGELFF	TGTGCCAGCAGGCCCCAGGGTAGCGGGAACACCGGGGAGCTGTTTTTT
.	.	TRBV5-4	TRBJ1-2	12	CASSFRHDGYTF	TGTGCCAGCAGCTTCCGACATGATGGCTACACCTTC
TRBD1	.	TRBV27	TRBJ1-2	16	CASSFIGTGAAHGYTF	TGTGCCAGCAGTTTTATCGGGACAGGGGCTGCTCATGGCTACACCTTC
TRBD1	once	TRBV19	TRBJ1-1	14	CASSIAGGKAEAFF	TGTGCCAGTAGTATCGCAGGGGGGAAGGCTGAAGCTTTCTTT
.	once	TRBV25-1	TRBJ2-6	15	CASSDRGSGANVLTF	TGTGCCAGCAGTGACCGAGGCTCTGGGGCCAACGTCCTGACTTTC
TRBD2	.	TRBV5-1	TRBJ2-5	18	CASSLAGLAGGGQETQYF	TGCGCCAGCAGCTTGGCGGGGCTAGCGGGAGGGGGACAAGAGACCCAGTACTTC
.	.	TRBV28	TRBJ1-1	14	CASSPPQGSTEAFF	TGTGCCAGCAGTCCGCCGCAGGGGAGCACTGAAGCTTTCTTT
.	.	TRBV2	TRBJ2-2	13	CASSGTVTGELFF	TGTGCCAGCAGTGGGACAGTTACCGGGGAGCTGTTTTTT
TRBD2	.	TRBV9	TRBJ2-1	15	CASSVGTSGENEQFF	TGTGCCAGCAGCGTAGGTACTAGCGGGGAGAATGAGCAGTTCTTC
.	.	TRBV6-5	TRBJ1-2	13	CASSYAGDYGYTF	TGTGCCAGCAGTTACGCAGGGGACTATGGCTACACCTTC
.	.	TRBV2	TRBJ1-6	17	CASILAWGSGQDSPLHF	TGTGCCAGCATTCTGGCTTGGGGATCAGGGCAGGATTCACCCCTCCACTTT
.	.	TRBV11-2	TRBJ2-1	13	CASSPGLYNEQFF	TGTGCCAGCAGCCCAGGACTGTACAATGAGCAGTTCTTC
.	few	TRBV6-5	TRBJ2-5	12	CASSYSRETQYF	TGTGCCAGCAGTTACTCTAGAGAGACCCAGTACTTC
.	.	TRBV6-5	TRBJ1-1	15	CASSLGGRGNTEAFF	TGTGCCAGCAGTTTGGGTGGGCGGGGAAACACTGAAGCTTTCTTT
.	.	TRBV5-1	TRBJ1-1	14	CASSPGYPVTEAFF	TGCGCCAGCAGCCCGGGGTACCCGGTCACTGAAGCTTTCTTT
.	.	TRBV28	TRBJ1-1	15	CASISSRGAYTEAFF	TGTGCCAGCATCTCTTCGCGGGGGGCCTACACTGAAGCTTTCTTT
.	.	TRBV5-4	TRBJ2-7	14	CASSLARVPYEQYF	TGTGCCAGCAGCTTGGCCAGGGTCCCCTACGAGCAGTACTTC
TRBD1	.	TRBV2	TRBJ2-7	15	CASTRDRGEAYEQYF	TGTGCCAGCACCCGAGACAGGGGTGAGGCCTACGAGCAGTACTTC
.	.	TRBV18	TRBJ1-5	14	CASSPDSGNQPQHF	TGTGCCAGCTCACCTGACTCTGGCAATCAGCCCCAGCATTTT
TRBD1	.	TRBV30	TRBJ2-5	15	CAWRGWTGEGETQYF	TGTGCCTGGAGAGGTTGGACAGGGGAAGGAGAGACCCAGTACTTC
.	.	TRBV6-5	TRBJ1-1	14	CASSSRTKNTEAFF	TGTGCCAGCAGTTCTCGGACAAAGAACACTGAAGCTTTCTTT
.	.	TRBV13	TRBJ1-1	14	CASSLGPGGTEAFF	TGTGCCAGCAGCCTGGGACCGGGGGGCACTGAAGCTTTCTTT
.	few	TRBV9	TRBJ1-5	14	CASSGDSSNQPQHF	TGTGCCAGCAGCGGCGACAGTAGCAATCAGCCCCAGCATTTT
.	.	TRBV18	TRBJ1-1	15	CASSPLFTGNTEAFF	TGTGCCAGCTCACCACTTTTCACAGGCAACACTGAAGCTTTCTTT
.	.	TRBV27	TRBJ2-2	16	CASSSGAGQNTGELFF	TGTGCCAGCAGTTCAGGAGCGGGACAGAACACCGGGGAGCTGTTTTTT
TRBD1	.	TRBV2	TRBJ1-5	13	CASSLQGVQPQHF	TGTGCCAGCAGCCTGCAGGGGGTACAGCCCCAGCATTTT
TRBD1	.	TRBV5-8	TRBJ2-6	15	CASSPDRSGANVLTF	TGTGCCAGCAGCCCGGACAGGTCAGGGGCCAACGTCCTGACTTTC
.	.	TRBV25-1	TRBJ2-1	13	CASNRDYGNEQFF	TGTGCCAGCAACAGGGATTATGGTAATGAGCAGTTCTTC
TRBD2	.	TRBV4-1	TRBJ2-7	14	CASSQAPTSSEQYF	TGCGCCAGCAGCCAAGCCCCGACTAGCTCCGAGCAGTACTTC
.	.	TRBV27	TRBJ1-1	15	CASSLMGGVSPEAFF	TGTGCCAGCAGTTTAATGGGGGGGGTATCCCCTGAAGCTTTCTTT
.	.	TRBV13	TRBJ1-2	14	CASSLWRATGGYTF	TGTGCCAGCAGCTTATGGAGGGCTACTGGTGGCTACACCTTC
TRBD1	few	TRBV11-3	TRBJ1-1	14	CASSTGVRDTEAFF	TGTGCCAGCAGCACAGGGGTTCGGGACACTGAAGCTTTCTTT
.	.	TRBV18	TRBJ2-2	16	CASSLSRETHTGELFF	TGTGCCAGCTCACTTTCGAGGGAGACCCACACCGGGGAGCTGTTTTTT
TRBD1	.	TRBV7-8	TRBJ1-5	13	CASRGQVHQPQHF	TGTGCCAGCAGGGGACAGGTACATCAGCCCCAGCATTTT
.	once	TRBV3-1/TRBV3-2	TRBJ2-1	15	CASSQGTATYNEQFF	TGTGCCAGCAGCCAGGGGACTGCCACCTACAATGAGCAGTTCTTC
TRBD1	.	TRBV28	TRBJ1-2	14	CASTPGTGRYGYTF	TGTGCCAGCACTCCCGGGACAGGACGCTATGGCTACACCTTC
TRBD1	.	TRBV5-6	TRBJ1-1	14	CASSFGTGAPEAFF	TGTGCCAGCAGCTTCGGGACAGGGGCTCCTGAAGCTTTCTTT
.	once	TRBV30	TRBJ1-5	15	CAWRAMGRPNQPQHF	TGTGCCTGGAGGGCCATGGGCAGGCCAAATCAGCCCCAGCATTTT
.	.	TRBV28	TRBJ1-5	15	CASSLSGSGNQPQHF	TGTGCCAGCAGTTTATCAGGTTCCGGCAATCAGCCCCAGCATTTT
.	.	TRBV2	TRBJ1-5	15	CASSRAGVINQPQHF	TGTGCCAGCAGCCGGGCCGGGGTGATCAATCAGCCCCAGCATTTT
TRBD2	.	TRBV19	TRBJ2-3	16	CASKPRSSGSTDTQYF	TGTGCCAGTAAGCCCCGATCTAGCGGGAGCACAGATACGCAGTATTTT
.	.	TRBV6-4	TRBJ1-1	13	CASSDRRGSEAFF	TGTGCCAGCAGTGACCGTAGGGGGTCTGAAGCTTTCTTT
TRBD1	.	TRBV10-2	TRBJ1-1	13	CASMGQGGTEAFF	TGCGCCAGCATGGGACAGGGAGGGACTGAAGCTTTCTTT
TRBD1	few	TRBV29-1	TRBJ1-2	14	CSVERGQATRDYTF	TGCAGCGTTGAAAGAGGACAGGCCACTAGAGACTACACCTTC
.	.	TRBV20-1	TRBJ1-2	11	CSSNGQRGHTF	TGCAGCTCAAATGGACAGAGGGGACACACCTTC
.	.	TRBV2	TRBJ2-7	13	CASSDGSSYEQYF	TGTGCCAGCAGTGATGGCAGTTCCTACGAGCAGTACTTC
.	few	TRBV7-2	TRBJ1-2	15	CASSPQEGLNYGYTF	TGTGCCAGCAGCCCCCAAGAGGGCCTTAACTATGGCTACACCTTC